The present TCR beta chain was sequenced within a study of monozygotic twins with inflammatory bowel disease. Comments on this clonotype: Its specificity is unknown.

CDR1 is SEHNR and CDR2 is FQNEAQ in the germline V gene (reference sequence). The CDR3 extends over 14 amino acids. Samples each yielded cDNA through eight separate reactions. Through template switching, UMIs that included a 6-nucleotide sample barcode were added. After re-calling the 5' RACE reads, TCRdb lists one entry per CDR3 protein, DNA absent. The sample totals approximately 340,000 distinct CDR3 sequences. Study findings and constraints: IBD patients had lower TCRbeta diversity (inverse Simpson) than healthy co-twins.

Donors gave 2.5 ml of blood apiece. Material for sequencing was blood. This chain connects TRBV7-9 to TRBJ1-1; TCRdb's D call, TRBD1, is unchecked because there is no DNA. This TCR derives from a human donor with ulcerative colitis or Crohn's disease, or a healthy co-twin of an affected twin (not recorded which). CDR3 region: CASSLADRLTEAFF.